Following are 5 T cell receptor beta chains from one sample sequenced in a study of cytomegalovirus exposure and HLA in healthy donors. Amplification used 60 Vbeta primers and 13 Jbeta primers. Clones were sequenced by immunoSEQ multiplex PCR, and TCRdb holds only the in-frame ones, with some missing. The sample table includes more than 140,000 clones. Material: PBMCs. The receptors come from a woman aged 18-29 years in good health and CMV-seronegative.

This chain connects TRBV11-2 to TRBJ2-1; D call uncertain. Germline V gives CDR1 SGHAT, CDR2 FQNNGV. This CDR3 has 15 residues. The ends were cut back, 2 bases at V and 1 base at J, with 9 bases in the middle. The CDR3 region has the DNA TGTGCCAGCAGCTTAAGTGAGTATTCCTACAATGAGCAGTTCTTC. It specifies CASSLSEYSYNEQFF.

CDR3 in DNA: TGCGCCAGCAGCCAAGTGGGGAGCTCTAATGAAAAACTGTTTTTT. Encoded protein: CASSQVGSSNEKLFF. This sequence joins TRBV4-3 and TRBJ1-4; D is unclear. The V end lost 1 base, the J end lost 3 bases, and 9 bases lay between the germline ends. The CDR3 has 15 residues. Germline loops: CDR1 LGHNA, CDR2 YSLEER.

V gene TRBV7-8 combines with J gene TRBJ2-2; D uncertain. Trimming shortened V by 5 bases and J by 5 bases, and 6 bases separated the two germline ends. This CDR3 region has 12 residues. In germline, CDR1 is SGHVS, CDR2 FQNEAQ. The CDR3 DNA reads as TGTGCCAGCAGCCTCAGGACCGGGGAGCTGTTTTTT. This codes for CASSLRTGELFF.

This chain connects TRBV6-5 to TRBJ2-3; D ambiguous. Germline lookup yields CDR1 MNHEY and CDR2 SVGAGI. This CDR3 has 14 amino acids. With 5 bases removed from V and 0 bases from J, the gap between germline ends came to 9 bases. In DNA, the CDR3 is TGTGCCAGCAGTCCAAGCCAAAGCACAGATACGCAGTATTTT. Its translation is CASSPSQSTDTQYF.

The gene calls are TRBV29-1 and TRBJ1-1, with D uncertain. The CDR3 runs 11 residues. The germline V and J ends were trimmed by 6 bases and 4 bases, with 9 bases remaining between them. Germline V gene sequence: CDR1 SQVTM, CDR2 ANQGSEA. CDR3 sequence: CSVGGLTEAFF. The CDR3 region has the DNA TGCAGCGTGGGAGGCCTCACTGAAGCTTTCTTT.